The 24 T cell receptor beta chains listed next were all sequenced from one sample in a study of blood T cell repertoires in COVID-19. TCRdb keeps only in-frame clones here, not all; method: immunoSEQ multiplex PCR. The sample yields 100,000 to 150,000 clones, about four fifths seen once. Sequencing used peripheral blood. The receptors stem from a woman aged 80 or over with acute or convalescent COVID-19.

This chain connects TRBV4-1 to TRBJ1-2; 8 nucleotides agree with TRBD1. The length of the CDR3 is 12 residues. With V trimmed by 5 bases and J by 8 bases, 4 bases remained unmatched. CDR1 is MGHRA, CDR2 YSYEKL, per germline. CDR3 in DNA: TGCGCCAGCAGCGTCCAGGGGGCAGGCTACACCTTC. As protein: CASSVQGAGYTF.

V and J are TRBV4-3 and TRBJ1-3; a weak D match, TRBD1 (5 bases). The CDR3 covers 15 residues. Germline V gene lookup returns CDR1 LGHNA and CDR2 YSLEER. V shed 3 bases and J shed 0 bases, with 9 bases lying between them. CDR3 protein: CASSQGPSSGNTIYF. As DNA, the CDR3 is TGCGCCAGCAGCCAGGGGCCGAGCTCTGGAAACACCATATATTTT.

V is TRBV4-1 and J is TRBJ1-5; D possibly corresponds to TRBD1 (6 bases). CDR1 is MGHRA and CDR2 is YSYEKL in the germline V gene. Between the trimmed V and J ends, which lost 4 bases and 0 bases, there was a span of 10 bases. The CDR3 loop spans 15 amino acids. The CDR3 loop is CASSRRTDSNQPQHF. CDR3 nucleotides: TGCGCCAGCAGCCGTCGGACAGATAGCAATCAGCCCCAGCATTTT.

Here the CDR3 DNA reads TGTGCCAGCAGCCACTCACCGGGACAGGTGAATGGCTACACCTTC. Its translation: CASSHSPGQVNGYTF. The J gene is TRBJ1-2, the V gene TRBV7-9, with 8 bases lining up with TRBD1. CDR3 length equals 15 residues. V lost 5 bases to trimming and J lost 6 bases; unmatched junction nucleotides: 11. Germline V gene data show CDR1 as SEHNR and CDR2 as FQNEAQ (reference sequence).

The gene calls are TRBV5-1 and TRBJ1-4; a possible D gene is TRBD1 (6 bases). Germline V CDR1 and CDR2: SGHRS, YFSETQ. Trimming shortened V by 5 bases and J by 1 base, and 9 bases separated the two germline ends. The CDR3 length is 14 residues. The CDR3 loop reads CASRPDRTNEKLFF. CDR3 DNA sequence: TGCGCCAGCAGACCGGACAGAACTAATGAAAAACTGTTTTTT.

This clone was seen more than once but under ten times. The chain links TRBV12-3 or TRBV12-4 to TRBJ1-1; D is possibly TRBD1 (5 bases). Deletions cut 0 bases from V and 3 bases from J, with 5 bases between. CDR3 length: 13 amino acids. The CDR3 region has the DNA TGTGCCAGCAGTTTAGCGACAGACACTGAAGCTTTCTTT. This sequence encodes CASSLATDTEAFF.

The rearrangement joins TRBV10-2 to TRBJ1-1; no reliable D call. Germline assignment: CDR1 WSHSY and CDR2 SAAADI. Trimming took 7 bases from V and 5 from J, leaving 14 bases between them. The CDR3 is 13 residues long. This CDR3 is CASTAQTGTEAFF. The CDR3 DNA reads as TGCGCCAGCACAGCCCAAACGGGAACTGAAGCTTTCTTT.

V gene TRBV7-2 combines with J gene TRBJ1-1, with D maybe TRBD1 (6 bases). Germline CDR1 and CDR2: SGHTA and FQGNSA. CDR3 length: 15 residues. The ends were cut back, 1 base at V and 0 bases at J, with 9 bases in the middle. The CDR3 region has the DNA TGTGCCAGCAGCTTAGTGGACAGAATGAACACTGAAGCTTTCTTT. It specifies CASSLVDRMNTEAFF. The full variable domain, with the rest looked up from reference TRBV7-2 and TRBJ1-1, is GAGVSQSPSNKVTEKGKDVELRCDPISGHTALYWYRQSLGQGLEFLIYFQGNSAPDKSGLPSDRFSAERTGGSVSTLTIQRTQQEDSAVYLCASSLVDRMNTEAFFGQGTRLTVV.

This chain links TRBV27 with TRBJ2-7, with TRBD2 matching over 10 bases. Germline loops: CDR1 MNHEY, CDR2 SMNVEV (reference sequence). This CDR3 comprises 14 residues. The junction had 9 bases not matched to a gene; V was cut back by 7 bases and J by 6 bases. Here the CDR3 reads CASTFSGGAGEQYF. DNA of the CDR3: TGTGCCAGCACCTTCAGCGGGGGGGCAGGCGAGCAGTACTTC.

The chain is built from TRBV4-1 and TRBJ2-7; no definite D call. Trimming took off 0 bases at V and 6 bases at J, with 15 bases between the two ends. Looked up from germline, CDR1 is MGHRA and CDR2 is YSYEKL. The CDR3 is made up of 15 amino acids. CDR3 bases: TGCGCCAGCAGCCAAGAGCTCAGGATACGGCCCGAGCAGTACTTC. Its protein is CASSQELRIRPEQYF.

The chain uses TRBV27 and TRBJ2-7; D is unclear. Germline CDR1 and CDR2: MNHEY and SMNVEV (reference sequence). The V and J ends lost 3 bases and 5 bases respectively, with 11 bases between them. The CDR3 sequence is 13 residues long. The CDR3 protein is CASSFDRRHEQYF. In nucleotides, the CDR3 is TGTGCCAGCAGTTTCGATCGGCGGCACGAGCAGTACTTC.

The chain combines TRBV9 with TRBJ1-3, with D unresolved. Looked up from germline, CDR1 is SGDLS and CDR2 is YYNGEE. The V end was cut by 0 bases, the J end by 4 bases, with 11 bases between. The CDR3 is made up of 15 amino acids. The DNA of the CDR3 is TGTGCCAGCAGCGTAGCAGGTGTGGGCGGAAACACCATATATTTT. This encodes CASSVAGVGGNTIYF.

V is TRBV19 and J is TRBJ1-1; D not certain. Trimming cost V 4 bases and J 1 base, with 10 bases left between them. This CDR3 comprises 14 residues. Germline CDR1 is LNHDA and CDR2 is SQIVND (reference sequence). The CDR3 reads CASSTRTANTEAFF. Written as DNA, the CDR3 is TGTGCCAGTAGTACCAGGACTGCGAACACTGAAGCTTTCTTT.

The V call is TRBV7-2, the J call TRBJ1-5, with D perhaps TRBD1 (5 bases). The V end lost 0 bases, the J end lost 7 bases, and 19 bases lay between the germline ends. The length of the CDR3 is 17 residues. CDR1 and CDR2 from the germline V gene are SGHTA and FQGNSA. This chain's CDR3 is CASSLAMAGRRGQPQHF. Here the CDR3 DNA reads TGTGCCAGCAGCTTAGCGATGGCAGGAAGACGGGGGCAGCCCCAGCATTTT.

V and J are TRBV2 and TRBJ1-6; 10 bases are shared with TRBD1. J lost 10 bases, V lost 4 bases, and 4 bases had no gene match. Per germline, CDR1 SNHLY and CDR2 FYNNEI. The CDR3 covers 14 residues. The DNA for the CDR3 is TGTGCCAGCAGTGGGGACAGGGGTCCCTCACCCCTCCACTTT. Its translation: CASSGDRGPSPLHF.

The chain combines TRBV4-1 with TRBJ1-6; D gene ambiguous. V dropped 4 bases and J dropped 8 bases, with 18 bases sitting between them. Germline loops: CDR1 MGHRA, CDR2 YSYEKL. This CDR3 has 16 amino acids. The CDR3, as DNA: TGCGCCAGCAGCCGCCTGGGTATGACGGGAGATTCACCCCTCCACTTT. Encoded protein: CASSRLGMTGDSPLHF.

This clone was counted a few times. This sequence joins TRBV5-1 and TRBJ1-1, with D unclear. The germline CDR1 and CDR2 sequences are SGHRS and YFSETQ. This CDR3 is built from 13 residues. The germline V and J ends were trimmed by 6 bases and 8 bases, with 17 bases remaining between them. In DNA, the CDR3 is TGCGCCAGCAACGATGGTGGTGCCGGGGAAGCTTTCTTT. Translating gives CASNDGGAGEAFF.

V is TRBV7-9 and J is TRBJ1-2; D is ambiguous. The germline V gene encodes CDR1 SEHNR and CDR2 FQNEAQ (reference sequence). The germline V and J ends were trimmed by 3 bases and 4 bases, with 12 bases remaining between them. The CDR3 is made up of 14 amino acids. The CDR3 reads CASSFLGGSYGYTF. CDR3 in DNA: TGTGCCAGCAGCTTTTTGGGAGGCAGCTATGGCTACACCTTC.

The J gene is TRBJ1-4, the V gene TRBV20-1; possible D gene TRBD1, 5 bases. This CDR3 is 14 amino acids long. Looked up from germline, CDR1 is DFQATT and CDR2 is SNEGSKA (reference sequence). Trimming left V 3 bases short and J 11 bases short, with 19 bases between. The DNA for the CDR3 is TGCAGTGCTAGTTTTTTTGGTGGGGCGCAGAAACTGTTTTTT. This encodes CSASFFGGAQKLFF.

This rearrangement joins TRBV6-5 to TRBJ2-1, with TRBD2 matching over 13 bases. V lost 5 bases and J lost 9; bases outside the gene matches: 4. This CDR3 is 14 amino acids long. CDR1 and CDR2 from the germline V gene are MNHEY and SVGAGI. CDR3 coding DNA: TGTGCCAGCAGTCGGACTAGCGGGAGAGGTGAGCAGTTCTTC. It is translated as CASSRTSGRGEQFF.

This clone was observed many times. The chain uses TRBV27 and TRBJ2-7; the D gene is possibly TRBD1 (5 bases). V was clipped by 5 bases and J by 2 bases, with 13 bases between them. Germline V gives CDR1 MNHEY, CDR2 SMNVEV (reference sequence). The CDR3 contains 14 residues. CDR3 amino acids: CASSPDRPPYEQYF. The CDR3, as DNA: TGTGCCAGCAGTCCCGACAGACCTCCCTACGAGCAGTACTTC.

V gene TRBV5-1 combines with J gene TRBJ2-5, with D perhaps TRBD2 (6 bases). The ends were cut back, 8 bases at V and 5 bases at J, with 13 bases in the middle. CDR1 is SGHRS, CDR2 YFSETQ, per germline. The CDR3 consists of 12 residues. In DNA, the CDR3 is TGCGCCAGTCGAACAGGAGGGGAGACCCAGTACTTC. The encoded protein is CASRTGGETQYF.

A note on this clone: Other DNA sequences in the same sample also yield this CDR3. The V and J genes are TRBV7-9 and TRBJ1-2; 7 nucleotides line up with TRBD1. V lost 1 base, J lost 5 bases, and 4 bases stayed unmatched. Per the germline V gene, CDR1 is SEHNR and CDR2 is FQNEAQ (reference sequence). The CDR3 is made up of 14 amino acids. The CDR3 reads CASSLGGQTYGYTF. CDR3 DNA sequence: TGTGCCAGCAGCTTAGGGGGACAGACATATGGCTACACCTTC. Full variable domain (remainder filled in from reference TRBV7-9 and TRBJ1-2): DTGVSQNPRHKITKRGQNVTFRCDPISEHNRLYWYRQTLGQGPEFLTYFQNEAQLEKSRLLSDRFSAERPKGSFSTLEIQRTEQGDSAMYLCASSLGGQTYGYTFGSGTRLTVV.

CDR3 in DNA: TGTGCCAGCAGCTCGGGAGGGGAGGGCTATGGCTACACCTTC. Amino acids: CASSSGGEGYGYTF. This sequence joins TRBV5-5 and TRBJ1-2; weak D call: TRBD1 (5 bases). The germline V gene encodes CDR1 SGHKS and CDR2 YYEKEE (reference sequence). The CDR3 sequence is 14 residues long. V was clipped by 3 bases and J by 4 bases, with 13 bases between them.